Sequencing of this TCR beta chain was carried out in a study of molecular identifiers for immune sequencing clone quantification. It was with previously described methods and listed TCR primers that bulk TCR libraries were made. TCRdb analysed the PCR reads with MiXCR anew, one entry per CDR3 protein. The repertoire holds hundreds of thousands of distinct CDR3 sequences, just under 20% seen once, with roughly 0.85% in the top ten. Construction of naive CD8 libraries employed roughly 20,000 to 1,000,000 sorted cells together with 10%, 30% or 50% RNA. When naive CD8 T cells were sorted, they were gated as CD8+CD4-CCR7+CD45RA+. For this clonotype: The antigen is unknown. A much more abundant neighbour one base away suggests this may be a read error. Since no conserved phenylalanine or tryptophan closes the CDR3, a read error is the likely cause.

Study results and caveats: Clones that had above 20 RNA copies took up over 97% of effector molecules but under 1% in naive cells.

This CDR3 is 15 amino acids long. Germline-derived CDR1 and CDR2 are MGHRA and YSYEKL. Trimming cost V 4 bases and J 7 bases, with 17 bases left between them. The TCR comes from a human donor in good health. Some libraries in this study had Jurkat cell RNA spiked in. The sample was naive CD8+ T cells from blood, with Jurkat cell RNA spiked in. Subset here: FACS-sorted CD8+CD4-CCR7+CD45RA+ naive T cells. This sequence joins TRBV4-1 and TRBJ1-5, with a possible D match to TRBD1 (5 bases). The DNA for the CDR3 is TGCGCCAGCAGCCGAGGGCAGGGTGAGCAGCAGCCCCAGCATCTT. This translates into CASSRGQGEQQPQHL.